Listed below are T cell receptor beta chains from one sample, sequenced in a study of radiation and T cells in renal cell carcinoma. Clones were sequenced by immunoSEQ multiplex PCR, and TCRdb holds only the in-frame ones, with some missing. The sample consists of roughly 49,000 clones, 80% of them appearing once. Specimen: blood, collected from a patient whose treatment included radiotherapy and nephrectomy. All receptors derive from a woman between 65 and 79 years old with renal cell carcinoma. CDR3s include the opening cysteine and the closing phenylalanine or tryptophan. Each record gives: D gene, J gene, V gene, clone size, CDR3 protein, CDR3 DNA. D genes are given only for firm matches. Not all rows give a size; the values are once, few, many and, for expanded clones, a class.

D: TRBD1
J: TRBJ2-3
V: TRBV7-2
size: once
CDR3: CASSLGGQGWDTQYF
DNA: TGTGCCAGCAGCTTAGGCGGACAGGGTTGGGATACGCAGTATTTT

D: NA
J: TRBJ2-7
V: TRBV5-1
size: NA
CDR3: CASSFPPGPSPYEQYF
DNA: TGCGCCAGCAGCTTTCCTCCGGGTCCTTCGCCCTACGAGCAGTACTTC

D: NA
J: TRBJ1-2
V: TRBV7-2
size: NA
CDR3: CASSPTGILGGYTF
DNA: TGTGCCAGCAGCCCAACAGGGATTTTGGGGGGCTACACCTTC

D: NA
J: TRBJ2-3
V: TRBV7-9
size: NA
CDR3: CASSPIRQESTDTQYF
DNA: TGTGCCAGCAGCCCCATCCGACAGGAAAGCACAGATACGCAGTATTTT

D: NA
J: TRBJ2-2
V: TRBV29-1
size: NA
CDR3: CSVGVSNTGELFF
DNA: TGCAGCGTTGGGGTATCGAACACCGGGGAGCTGTTTTTT

D: NA
J: TRBJ2-7
V: TRBV20-1
size: once
CDR3: CSAQDRAEQYF
DNA: TGCAGTGCCCAGGACCGTGCCGAGCAGTACTTC

D: TRBD2
J: TRBJ2-1
V: TRBV6-1
size: NA
CDR3: CASSEERGQDQFF
DNA: TGTGCCAGCAGTGAAGAGCGGGGCCAGGACCAGTTCTTC

D: NA
J: TRBJ1-1
V: TRBV19
size: NA
CDR3: CASSSGRTEAFF
DNA: TGTGCCAGTAGTAGCGGGAGAACTGAAGCTTTCTTT

D: TRBD1
J: TRBJ1-6
V: TRBV7-7
size: few
CDR3: CASSTGQDNSPLHF
DNA: TGTGCCAGCAGCACGGGACAGGATAATTCACCCCTCCACTTT

D: TRBD1
J: TRBJ2-1
V: TRBV6-1
size: NA
CDR3: CASSEQDRVKQFF
DNA: TGTGCCAGCAGTGAACAGGACAGGGTAAAGCAGTTCTTC

D: NA
J: TRBJ1-5
V: TRBV19
size: NA
CDR3: CASTPDRDQPQHF
DNA: TGTGCCAGTACCCCTGACCGAGATCAGCCCCAGCATTTT

D: NA
J: TRBJ1-5
V: TRBV27
size: NA
CDR3: CASARGGLRDQPQHF
DNA: TGTGCCAGCGCCCGGGGGGGACTACGGGATCAGCCCCAGCATTTT

D: NA
J: TRBJ1-1
V: TRBV19
size: NA
CDR3: CASTSSYQVWGSEAFF
DNA: TGTGCCAGTACCTCCTCGTATCAGGTATGGGGGTCTGAAGCTTTCTTT

D: TRBD1
J: TRBJ1-5
V: TRBV5-5
size: NA
CDR3: CASSPGTGGSGNQPQHF
DNA: TGTGCCAGCAGCCCCGGGACAGGGGGAAGTGGCAATCAGCCCCAGCATTTT

D: NA
J: TRBJ1-1
V: TRBV30
size: NA
CDR3: CAWTGLASGEGAFF
DNA: TGTGCCTGGACCGGGCTAGCCTCGGGTGAAGGGGCTTTCTTT

D: NA
J: TRBJ2-7
V: TRBV7-2
size: few
CDR3: CASSPPGTLSYEQYF
DNA: TGTGCCAGCAGCCCACCCGGAACACTTTCCTACGAGCAGTACTTC

D: NA
J: TRBJ1-6
V: TRBV7-8
size: once
CDR3: CASSFEAGALYNSPLHF
DNA: TGTGCCAGCAGCTTCGAGGCAGGGGCCCTCTATAATTCACCCCTCCACTTT

D: NA
J: TRBJ1-5
V: TRBV5-6
size: few
CDR3: CASSLRHGSHQPQHF
DNA: TGTGCCAGCAGCTTGAGACACGGCTCCCATCAGCCCCAGCATTTT

D: TRBD2
J: TRBJ2-5
V: TRBV28
size: NA
CDR3: CASRTSWASGGKETQYF
DNA: TGTGCCAGCAGGACGAGTTGGGCTAGCGGGGGTAAAGAGACCCAGTACTTC

D: TRBD1
J: TRBJ1-5
V: TRBV6-6
size: NA
CDR3: CASRGQYSNQPQHF
DNA: TGTGCCAGCAGGGGACAGTATAGCAATCAGCCCCAGCATTTT